This TCR beta chain was found in a study of metastatic and nonmetastatic thyroid tumors. Study context: For malignant and benign thyroid patients, tumor or nodule tissue and blood were the sources whose repertoires were compared.

CDR3 length equals 15 residues. From germline, CDR1 is SGHNT and CDR2 YENEEA. Between the trimmed V and J ends, which lost 2 bases and 8 bases, there was a span of 18 bases. About this clone itself: Its target is unknown.

General observations from the study: Significantly greater TCR beta diversity was reportedly found in malignant thyroid tumors than in benign nodules (in blood and tumor).

Patients had received no treatment of any kind before thyroid surgery. Original processing methods: Clinicopathological groups of papillary thyroid cancer showed CDR3 differences that were used to build a distant-metastasis classifier. MiXCR was used by TCRdb to re-call the PCR reads. TCRdb assigned the V and J calls; the authors' analysis was not used. Of roughly 15,000 clones in the sample, about 31% are singletons; the top ten hold roughly 7%. V usage is TRBV11-3 and J usage is TRBJ1-2; D is uncertain. Sequences were obtained from tumor tissue. This receptor was taken from a female donor with papillary thyroid cancer or a benign thyroid nodule (not recorded which). Some clones in this sample may be carry-over from other donors' samples. In DNA form, the CDR3 reads TGTGCCAGCAGCTTATTCGGGGAGGTGGCGGAAGGCTACACCTTC. This gives the protein CASSLFGEVAEGYTF.